The following is a T cell receptor beta chain sequence with its context. This specimen comes from a study of blood T cell repertoires in COVID-19. Generated by immunoSEQ multiplex PCR, the TCRdb table keeps only in-frame clones and is missing some. The table has some 73,000 clones, around 90% seen once; the top ten hold 6.9%. The CDR3 is made up of 15 amino acids. J was trimmed by 4 bases and V by 6 bases; bases with no gene match: 9. CDR1 MNHEY and CDR2 SVGAGI come from the germline V gene. Sample: peripheral blood. The chain employs TRBV6-5 and TRBJ2-7; 10 positions match TRBD1. The TCR originated in a human donor in a cohort sampled during active COVID-19. Here the CDR3 reads CASRHRDRGDYEQYF. The DNA of the CDR3 is TGTGCCAGCAGGCACCGGGACAGGGGTGATTACGAGCAGTACTTC.